Listed below are T cell receptor beta chains from one sample, sequenced in a study of cytomegalovirus exposure and HLA in healthy donors. The data were produced by immunoSEQ multiplex PCR, yet TCRdb's version contains in-frame clones alone and is incomplete. The data contain just under 250,000 clones, about 81% of them singletons. The sequenced material came from PBMCs. All receptors derive from a woman in her thirties or forties in good health and CMV-seropositive. Each CDR3 is given with its conserved first and last residue. Each record gives: D gene, V gene, clone size, J gene, CDR3 DNA, CDR3 protein. The D gene is left open where the match is weak. Size tells how often a clone was seen (once, few, many) or the class of an expanded clone, and some rows leave it out.

>TRBD2|TRBV19|-|TRBJ2-2
TGTGCCAGTAGTCCCCGCTCGGTGGGACTAGCGGGAGTCACCGGGGAGCTGTTTTTT
CASSPRSVGLAGVTGELFF
>TRBD2|TRBV7-2|-|TRBJ2-5
TGTGCCAGCAGCTTAAGTCGGAGCACGGGGGGGACCCAGTACTTC
CASSLSRSTGGTQYF
>-|TRBV11-3|-|TRBJ1-1
TGTGCCAGCAGCTTATTTTCAGGGACTGAAGCTTTCTTT
CASSLFSGTEAFF
>TRBD1|TRBV6-5|once|TRBJ1-2
TGTGCCAGCAGTGGAGGACAGGGCTATGGCTACACCTTC
CASSGGQGYGYTF
>-|TRBV10-3|-|TRBJ2-5
TGTGCCATCAGTGGGGGACTTCCCGGGGAGACCCAGTACTTC
CAISGGLPGETQYF
>-|TRBV19|-|TRBJ1-5
TGTGCCAGTAGGGAGGGATTTAGCAATCAGCCCCAGCATTTT
CASREGFSNQPQHF
>-|TRBV7-9|-|TRBJ1-1
TGTGCCAGCAGCCCCCCAGGGAACACTGAAGCTTTCTTT
CASSPPGNTEAFF
>-|TRBV5-1|once|TRBJ1-1
TGCGCCAGCAGCCCCGGAATCGCCGGGAAGAACACTGAAGCTTTCTTT
CASSPGIAGKNTEAFF
>TRBD2|TRBV5-6|-|TRBJ2-5
TGTGCCAGCAGCTTGATAGCGGGAGGGCTCAAGGGGGAGACCCAGTACTTC
CASSLIAGGLKGETQYF
>-|TRBV6-1|-|TRBJ1-1
TGTGCCAGCAGCTATGTCGAGGGGAACACTGAAGCTTTCTTT
CASSYVEGNTEAFF
>-|TRBV6-5|-|TRBJ1-1
TGTGCCAGCAACGGGATAGTTAGAGGGACTGAAGCTTTCTTT
CASNGIVRGTEAFF
>-|TRBV6-5|-|TRBJ1-1
TGTGCCAGCAGACAGGGCGTGAACACTGAAGCTTTCTTT
CASRQGVNTEAFF
>TRBD2|TRBV7-2|-|TRBJ2-1
TGTGCCAGCAGCTTAATGGGCGGGGGGGCCGGAAATGAGCAGTTCTTC
CASSLMGGGAGNEQFF
>TRBD2|TRBV6-5|few|TRBJ2-5
TGTGCCAGCAGTTCGCGAATAGCGGGAGCGGTTGAGACCCAGTACTTC
CASSSRIAGAVETQYF
>TRBD1|TRBV7-2|once|TRBJ1-4
TGTGCCAGCAGCCCAGGGACAGGGTATGCAACTAATGAAAAACTGTTTTTT
CASSPGTGYATNEKLFF
>TRBD1|TRBV18|-|TRBJ1-5
TGTGCCAGCTCATCTCTCGACAGGGCTAGCAATCAGCCCCAGCATTTT
CASSSLDRASNQPQHF
>-|TRBV27|-|TRBJ2-5
TGTGCCAGCAGTTTAGGCAGAGGCCATATCCAAGAGACCCAGTACTTC
CASSLGRGHIQETQYF
>-|TRBV11-2|-|TRBJ1-2
TGTGCCAGCAGCTTAGACGGATCGGGGTTATTCTATGGCTACACCTTC
CASSLDGSGLFYGYTF
>-|TRBV4-1|-|TRBJ2-3
TGCGCCGGCAGCCAAGTATTCCGCACAGATACGCAGTATTTT
CAGSQVFRTDTQYF
>-|TRBV4-1|-|TRBJ2-3
TGCGCCAGCAGCCACGCCGAGGGCGGAACAGATACGCAGTATTTT
CASSHAEGGTDTQYF
>TRBD2|TRBV7-9|-|TRBJ2-5
TGTGCCAGCATCGAGTCGGTTGCTAGCGGGACCGAACAAGAGACCCAGTACTTC
CASIESVASGTEQETQYF
>-|TRBV7-2|few|TRBJ1-6
TGTGCCAGCAGTTCGGTGTATAATTCACCCCTCCACTTT
CASSSVYNSPLHF
>-|TRBV5-6|-|TRBJ2-7
TGTGCCAGCAGCTTGTCGTACAACGAGCAGTACTTC
CASSLSYNEQYF
>TRBD2|TRBV18|-|TRBJ2-1
TGTGCCAGCTCGCCTCAAACTAGCGGTTCCTACAATGAGCAGTTCTTC
CASSPQTSGSYNEQFF
>TRBD1|TRBV9|-|TRBJ1-4
TGTGCCAGCAGCGTAGCTTACGGGGACAGTAAACTGTTTTTT
CASSVAYGDSKLFF
>-|TRBV10-1|-|TRBJ2-5
TGCGCCAGCAGTGAGGGAGGGCAAGAGACCCAGTACTTC
CASSEGGQETQYF
>-|TRBV15|-|TRBJ2-3
TGTGCCACCAGCAGAGATTGGGCGGGTACGCAGTATTTT
CATSRDWAGTQYF
>-|TRBV18|once|TRBJ1-5
TGTGCCAGCTCACCAACAGAAAATCAGCCCCAGCATTTT
CASSPTENQPQHF
>-|TRBV5-4|-|TRBJ1-6
TGTGCCAGCAGCTTGGTTGGGAGCTCCTATAATTCCCCCCTCCACTTT
CASSLVGSSYNSPLHF
>-|TRBV7-9|-|TRBJ1-1
TGTGCCAGCAGTTTCAGTACTAACCTGGGTGAAGCTTTCTTT
CASSFSTNLGEAFF
>-|TRBV6-1|few|TRBJ2-1
TGTGCCAGCAGTGAAGCGGGCGCGGGTCGGTATGAGCAGTTCTTC
CASSEAGAGRYEQFF
>TRBD2|TRBV9|-|TRBJ2-5
TGTGCCAGCAGCGGCGGGGGTGGAGAGACCCAGTACTTC
CASSGGGGETQYF
>TRBD1|TRBV13|-|TRBJ2-1
TGTGCCAGCAGCTCCCTCTTGGGACAGGGGTCGAGCTCCTACAATGAGCAGTTCTTC
CASSSLLGQGSSSYNEQFF
>-|TRBV5-5|-|TRBJ1-2
TGTGCCAGCAGCCCGGGACATCTGGGCTATGGCTACACCTTC
CASSPGHLGYGYTF
>TRBD2|TRBV4-1|-|TRBJ2-7
TGCGCCAGCAGCCAAAACCCTAGCGGGGCACACTACGAGCAGTACTTC
CASSQNPSGAHYEQYF
>TRBD1|TRBV5-6|-|TRBJ1-1
TGTGCCAGCAGCCTCTCTTGGGCAGGACAGGAGAACTTTGAAGCTTTCTTT
CASSLSWAGQENFEAFF
>TRBD1|TRBV7-2|-|TRBJ2-7
TGTGCCAGCAGCCAGCAGACAGGGGGCGACGAGCAGTACTTC
CASSQQTGGDEQYF
>-|TRBV5-4|-|TRBJ2-7
TGTGCCAGCAGCCGCGTAGGAGGGCTCTACGAGCAGTACTTC
CASSRVGGLYEQYF
>-|TRBV2|-|TRBJ2-5
TGTGCCAGCAGTGATGGGCAGGTACAGGCAGAGACCCAGTACTTC
CASSDGQVQAETQYF
>TRBD2|TRBV11-2|-|TRBJ2-7
TGTGCCAGCATCGAACCCAGCGGGGGGATCCAGTACTTC
CASIEPSGGIQYF
>-|TRBV30|-|TRBJ1-6
TGTGCCTGGCTAAGCTCCTATAATTCACCCCTCCACTTT
CAWLSSYNSPLHF
>-|TRBV11-3|-|TRBJ2-3
TGTGCCAGCAGCCCGACTACAGGCACAGATACGCAGTATTTT
CASSPTTGTDTQYF
>TRBD2|TRBV4-3|few|TRBJ2-5
TGCGCCAGCAGCCAAGGCACGGGAGGGGGAGAGACCCAGTACTTC
CASSQGTGGGETQYF
>-|TRBV2|-|TRBJ1-1
TGTGCCACCCCCTCAGGGTACACTGAAGCTTTCTTT
CATPSGYTEAFF
>-|TRBV5-1|few|TRBJ2-5
TGCGCCAGCAGCTTGGCCGGTACAGAAGAGCAGTACTTC
CASSLAGTEEQYF
>-|TRBV7-3|-|TRBJ2-1
TGTGCCAGCAGCTTATATGGGGGCAGGGGCAGTGAGCAGTTCTTC
CASSLYGGRGSEQFF
>TRBD2|TRBV5-1|-|TRBJ2-3
TGCGCCAGCAGCTTGAACAGGGGCTCTGGCGGGGGGGCCAGGGATACGCAGTATTTT
CASSLNRGSGGGARDTQYF
>-|TRBV5-1|-|TRBJ2-7
TGCGCCAGCAGCCCCGGGTTGGGTTTCGAGCAGTACTTC
CASSPGLGFEQYF
>TRBD1|TRBV30|-|TRBJ2-1
TGTGCCTGGAGTCAGGGACAGTTCCTCAATGAGCAGTTCTTC
CAWSQGQFLNEQFF
>-|TRBV29-1|-|TRBJ2-3
TGCAGCGTTGGGGGAGCAGATACGCAGTATTTT
CSVGGADTQYF
>-|TRBV6-5|-|TRBJ1-5
TGTGCCAGCAGTTACGGGTTTGAGGGCAATCAGCCCCAGCATTTT
CASSYGFEGNQPQHF
>-|TRBV5-6|few|TRBJ1-2
TGTGCCAGCAGCTTGGACAGGGTGTATGGCTACACCTTC
CASSLDRVYGYTF
>-|TRBV2|few|TRBJ2-7
TGTGCCAGCAGTGAAGGATTGATCGGGGGTAAATACGAGCAGTACTTC
CASSEGLIGGKYEQYF
>-|TRBV7-9|-|TRBJ2-2
TGTGCCAGCAGCTTAGCCAGGGGCCTGTACACCGGGGAGCTGTTTTTT
CASSLARGLYTGELFF
>TRBD2|TRBV30|once|TRBJ2-4
TGTGCCTGGAGCATTCTAGCGGGGGGTATCAAAAACATTCAGTACTTC
CAWSILAGGIKNIQYF
>-|TRBV19|-|TRBJ2-7
TGTGCCAGTAGTGCCCGGGCGGGGAGCCTAGGGTACGAGCAGTACTTC
CASSARAGSLGYEQYF
>TRBD1|TRBV9|-|TRBJ1-2
TGTGCCAGCAGCGCCCAGAGGACAGGGGGCTTGGGGGGCTACACCTTC
CASSAQRTGGLGGYTF
>-|TRBV6-6|-|TRBJ2-5
TGTGCCAGCAGTTACCCCCGACGGGACAAAGAGACCCAGTACTTC
CASSYPRRDKETQYF
>-|TRBV5-1|few|TRBJ2-7
TGCGCCAGCAGCCCGGGGATTGCGTGGGAGCAGTACTTC
CASSPGIAWEQYF
>TRBD1|TRBV7-2|-|TRBJ1-5
TGTGCCAGCAGCTCCCGGACAGGGCCCAATCAGCCCCAGCATTTT
CASSSRTGPNQPQHF